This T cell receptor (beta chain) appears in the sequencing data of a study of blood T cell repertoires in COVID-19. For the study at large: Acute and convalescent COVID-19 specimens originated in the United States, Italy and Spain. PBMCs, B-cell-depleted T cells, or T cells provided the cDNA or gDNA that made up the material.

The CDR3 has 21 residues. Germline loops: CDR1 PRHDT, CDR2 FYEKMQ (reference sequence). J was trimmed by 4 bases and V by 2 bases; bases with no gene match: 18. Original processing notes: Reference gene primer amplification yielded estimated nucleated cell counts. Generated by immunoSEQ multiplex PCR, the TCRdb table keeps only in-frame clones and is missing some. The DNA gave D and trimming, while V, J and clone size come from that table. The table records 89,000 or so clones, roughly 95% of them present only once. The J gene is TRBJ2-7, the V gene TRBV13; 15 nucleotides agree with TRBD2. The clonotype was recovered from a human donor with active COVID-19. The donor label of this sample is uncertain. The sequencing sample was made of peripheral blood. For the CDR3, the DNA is TGTGCCAGCAGCTTATTTTTAGATTGGACTAGCGGGAGGGGAGGCGGGTACGAGCAGTACTTC. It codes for CASSLFLDWTSGRGGGYEQYF.